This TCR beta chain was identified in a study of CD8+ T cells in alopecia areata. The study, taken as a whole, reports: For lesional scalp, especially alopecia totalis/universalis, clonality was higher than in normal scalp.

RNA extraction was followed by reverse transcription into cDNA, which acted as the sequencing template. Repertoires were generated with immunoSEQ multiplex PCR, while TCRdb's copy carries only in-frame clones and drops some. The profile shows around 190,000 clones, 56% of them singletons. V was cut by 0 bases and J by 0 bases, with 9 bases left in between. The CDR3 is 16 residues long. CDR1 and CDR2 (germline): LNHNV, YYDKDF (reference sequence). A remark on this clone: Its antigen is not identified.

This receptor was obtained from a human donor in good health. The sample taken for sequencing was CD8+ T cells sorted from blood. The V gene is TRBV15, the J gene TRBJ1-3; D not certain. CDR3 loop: CATSREARGSGNTIYF. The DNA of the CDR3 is TGTGCCACCAGCAGAGAGGCCCGGGGCTCTGGAAACACCATATATTTT.